This TCR beta chain was captured by sequencing in a study of cytomegalovirus exposure and HLA in healthy donors. Study observations and caveats: What was likely a sequencing artifact was a cluster of highly shared sequence variants. Later, an analysis showed that TCR beta chains associated with HLA were more clonally expanded than others that were equally common.

Primers for the PCR totalled 60 Vbeta and 13 Jbeta. Only in-frame clones appear in the TCRdb table, and some are missing; sequencing was by immunoSEQ multiplex PCR. In the table there are about 86,000 clones, around three quarters of which are singletons. With V trimmed by 4 bases and J by 3 bases, 15 bases remained unmatched. The CDR3 sequence is 18 residues long. The V gene's germline CDR1 is SGHRS and CDR2 YFSETQ. Regarding this clone: Its antigen is unknown.

The source material was PBMCs. V is TRBV5-1 and J is TRBJ2-3; 9 positions match TRBD1. The TCR was taken from a man between 60 and 70 years old in good health and CMV-seronegative. DNA for the CDR3: TGCGCCAGCAGCCAAACAGGGGGCGCGGGTAGCGGTACAGATACGCAGTATTTT. Encoded protein: CASSQTGGAGSGTDTQYF.